Listed here is a single TCR beta chain. This sample was included in a study of identifying expanded T cells in peripheral blood. Trimming pared 3 bases from V and 5 bases from J, leaving 16 bases between. CDR1 and CDR2 from the germline V gene are MGHDK and SYGVNS. This CDR3 spans 16 amino acids. Here immunoSEQ multiplex PCR was the method, and the copy in TCRdb shows in-frame clones only, minus some. The repertoire holds 60,000 to 80,000 clones, roughly 90% seen once, with more than 2.5% in the top ten. The chain is built from TRBV25-1 and TRBJ1-4; D not resolved. The sequence came from a person aged 18 to 69 in good health. The sequenced sample consisted of blood. The CDR3 sequence is CASSEPRTGRNEKLFF. CDR3 bases: TGTGCCAGCAGTGAGCCGCGGACTGGGAGAAATGAAAAACTGTTTTTT.